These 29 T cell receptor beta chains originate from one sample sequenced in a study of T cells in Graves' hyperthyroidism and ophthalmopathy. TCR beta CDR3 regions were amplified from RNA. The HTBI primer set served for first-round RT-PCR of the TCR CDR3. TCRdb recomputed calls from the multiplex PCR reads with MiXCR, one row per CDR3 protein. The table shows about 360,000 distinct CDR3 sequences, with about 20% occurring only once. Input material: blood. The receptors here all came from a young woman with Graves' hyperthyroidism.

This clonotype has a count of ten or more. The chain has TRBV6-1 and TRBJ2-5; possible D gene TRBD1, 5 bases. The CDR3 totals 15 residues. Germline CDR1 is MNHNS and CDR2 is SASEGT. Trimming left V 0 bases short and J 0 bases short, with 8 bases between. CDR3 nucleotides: TGTGCCAGCAGTGAAGCCCCAGGGTACCAAGAGACCCAGTACTTC. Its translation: CASSEAPGYQETQYF.

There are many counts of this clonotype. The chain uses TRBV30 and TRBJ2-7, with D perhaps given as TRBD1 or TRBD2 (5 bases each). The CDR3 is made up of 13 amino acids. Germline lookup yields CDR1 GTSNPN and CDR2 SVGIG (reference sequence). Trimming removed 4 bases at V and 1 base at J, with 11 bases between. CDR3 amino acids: CAWNGAGSYEQYF. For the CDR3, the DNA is TGTGCCTGGAACGGGGCAGGGTCCTACGAGCAGTACTTC.

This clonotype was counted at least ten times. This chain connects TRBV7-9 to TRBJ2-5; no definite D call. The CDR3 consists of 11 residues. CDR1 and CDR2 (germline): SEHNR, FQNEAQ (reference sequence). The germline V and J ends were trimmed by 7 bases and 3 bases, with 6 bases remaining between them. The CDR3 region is CASTYKETQYF. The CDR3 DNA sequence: TGTGCCAGCACCTACAAAGAGACCCAGTACTTC. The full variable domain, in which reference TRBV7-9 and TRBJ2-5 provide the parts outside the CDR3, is DTGVSQNPRHKITKRGQNVTFRCDPISEHNRLYWYRQTLGQGPEFLTYFQNEAQLEKSRLLSDRFSAERPKGSFSTLEIQRTEQGDSAMYLCASTYKETQYFGPGTRLLVL.

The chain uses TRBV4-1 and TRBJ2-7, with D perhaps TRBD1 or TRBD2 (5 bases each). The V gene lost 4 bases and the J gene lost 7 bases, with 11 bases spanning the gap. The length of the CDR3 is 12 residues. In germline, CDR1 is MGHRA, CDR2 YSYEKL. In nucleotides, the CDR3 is TGCGCCAGCAGCCTGGGGGACGGGGAGCAGTACTTC. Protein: CASSLGDGEQYF.

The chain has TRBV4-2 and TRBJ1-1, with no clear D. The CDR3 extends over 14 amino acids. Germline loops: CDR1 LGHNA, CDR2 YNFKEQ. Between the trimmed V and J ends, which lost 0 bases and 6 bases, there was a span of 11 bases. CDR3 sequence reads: CASSQEGGTAEAFF. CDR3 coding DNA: TGTGCCAGCAGCCAAGAGGGCGGAACGGCTGAAGCTTTCTTT.

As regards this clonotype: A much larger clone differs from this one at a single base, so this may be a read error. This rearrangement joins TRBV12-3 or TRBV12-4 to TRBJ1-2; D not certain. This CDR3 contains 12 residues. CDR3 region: CSSTARTYGYTF. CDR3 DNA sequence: TGTTCCAGCACCGCCAGAACATATGGCTACACCTTC.

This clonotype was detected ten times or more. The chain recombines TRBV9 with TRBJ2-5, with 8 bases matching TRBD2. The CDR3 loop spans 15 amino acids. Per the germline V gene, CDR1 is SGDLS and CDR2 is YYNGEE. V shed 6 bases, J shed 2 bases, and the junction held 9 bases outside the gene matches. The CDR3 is CASTTGGGTQETQYF. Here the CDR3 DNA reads TGTGCCAGCACGACGGGCGGGGGGACTCAAGAGACCCAGTACTTC.

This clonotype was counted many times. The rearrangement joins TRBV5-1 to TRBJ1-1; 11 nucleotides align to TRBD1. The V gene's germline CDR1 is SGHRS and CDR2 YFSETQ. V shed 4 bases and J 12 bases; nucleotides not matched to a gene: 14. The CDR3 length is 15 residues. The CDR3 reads CASSTEPGQGARTFF. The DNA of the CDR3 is TGCGCCAGCAGCACCGAACCAGGACAGGGGGCCAGGACTTTCTTT.

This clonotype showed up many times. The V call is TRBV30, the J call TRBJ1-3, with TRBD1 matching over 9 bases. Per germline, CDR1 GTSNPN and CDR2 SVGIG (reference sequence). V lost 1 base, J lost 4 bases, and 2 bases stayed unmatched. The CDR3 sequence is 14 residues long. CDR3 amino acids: CAWSAGTGGNTIYF. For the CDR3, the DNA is TGTGCCTGGAGTGCCGGGACAGGGGGAAACACCATATATTTT.

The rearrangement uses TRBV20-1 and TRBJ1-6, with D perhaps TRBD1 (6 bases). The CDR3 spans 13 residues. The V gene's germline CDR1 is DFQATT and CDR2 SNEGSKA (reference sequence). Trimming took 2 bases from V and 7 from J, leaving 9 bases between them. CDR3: CSARTTGNSPLHF. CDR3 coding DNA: TGCAGTGCTAGAACTACAGGGAATTCACCCCTCCACTTT.

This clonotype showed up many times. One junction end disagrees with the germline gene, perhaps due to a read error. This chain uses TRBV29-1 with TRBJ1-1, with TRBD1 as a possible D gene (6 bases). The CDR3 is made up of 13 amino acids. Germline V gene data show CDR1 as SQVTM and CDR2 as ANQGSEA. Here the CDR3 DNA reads TGCAGCGTGAGTACAGGGAGAAACACTGAAGCTTCCTTT. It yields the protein CSVSTGRNTEASF.

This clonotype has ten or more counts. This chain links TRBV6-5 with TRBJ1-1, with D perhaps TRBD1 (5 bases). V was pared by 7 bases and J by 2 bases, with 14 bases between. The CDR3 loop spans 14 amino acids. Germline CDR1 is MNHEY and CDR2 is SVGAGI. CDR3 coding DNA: TGTGCCAGCATTCTGGGGAGGGGAAACACTGAAGCTTTCTTT. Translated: CASILGRGNTEAFF.

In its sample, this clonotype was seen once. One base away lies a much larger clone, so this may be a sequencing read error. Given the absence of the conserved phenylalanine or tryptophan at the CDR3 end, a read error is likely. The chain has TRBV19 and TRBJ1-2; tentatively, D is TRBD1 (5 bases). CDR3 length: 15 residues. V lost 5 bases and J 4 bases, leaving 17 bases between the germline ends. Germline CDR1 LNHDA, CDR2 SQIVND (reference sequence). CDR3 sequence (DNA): TGTGCCAGTAGTCACAACGGGGCCCTCCGCTATGGCTACACCGTC. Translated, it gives CASSHNGALRYGYTV.

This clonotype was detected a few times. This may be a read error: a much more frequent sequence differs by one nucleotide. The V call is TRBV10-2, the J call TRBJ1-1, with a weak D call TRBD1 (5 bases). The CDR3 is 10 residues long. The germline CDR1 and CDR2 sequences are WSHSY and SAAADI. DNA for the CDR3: TGCGCCACCGCAGGGAATGAAGCTTGCTTT. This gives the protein CATAGNEACF.

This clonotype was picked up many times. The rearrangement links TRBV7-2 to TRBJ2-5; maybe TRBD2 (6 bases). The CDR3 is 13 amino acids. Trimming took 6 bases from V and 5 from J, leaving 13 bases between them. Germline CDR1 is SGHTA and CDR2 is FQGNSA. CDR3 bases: TGTGCCAGCAGACGAGGGACTCGGGAGACCCAGTACTTC. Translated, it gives CASRRGTRETQYF.

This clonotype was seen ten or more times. CDR3 protein: CASSEVIPLTYEQYF. The CDR3 DNA reads TGTGCCAGCAGTGAAGTAATACCTCTAACCTACGAGCAGTACTTC. This sequence joins TRBV6-1 and TRBJ2-7; no firm D call. Germline loops: CDR1 MNHNS, CDR2 SASEGT. Between the trimmed V and J ends, which lost 1 base and 2 bases, there was a span of 12 bases. The CDR3 runs to 15 residues.

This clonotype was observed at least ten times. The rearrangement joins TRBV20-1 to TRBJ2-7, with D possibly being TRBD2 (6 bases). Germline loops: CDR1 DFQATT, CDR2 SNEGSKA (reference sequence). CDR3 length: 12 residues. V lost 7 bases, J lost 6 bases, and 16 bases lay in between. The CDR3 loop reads CSEAGPLGEQYF. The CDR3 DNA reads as TGCAGTGAGGCGGGGCCCCTAGGCGAGCAGTACTTC.

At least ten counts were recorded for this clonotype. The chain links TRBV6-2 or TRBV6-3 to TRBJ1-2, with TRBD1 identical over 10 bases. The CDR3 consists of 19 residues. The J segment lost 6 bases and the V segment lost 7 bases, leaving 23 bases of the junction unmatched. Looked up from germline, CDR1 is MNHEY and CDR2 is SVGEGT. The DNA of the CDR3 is TGTGCCAGCATGGTTACTAATATTTTCCGGACAGGGGGAAGGAATGGCTACACCTTC. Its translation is CASMVTNIFRTGGRNGYTF.

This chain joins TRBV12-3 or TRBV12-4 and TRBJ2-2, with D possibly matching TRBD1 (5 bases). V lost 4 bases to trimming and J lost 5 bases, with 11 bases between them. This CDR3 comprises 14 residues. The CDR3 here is CASSWGRVTGELFF. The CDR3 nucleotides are TGTGCCAGCAGTTGGGGCAGGGTGACCGGGGAGCTGTTTTTT.

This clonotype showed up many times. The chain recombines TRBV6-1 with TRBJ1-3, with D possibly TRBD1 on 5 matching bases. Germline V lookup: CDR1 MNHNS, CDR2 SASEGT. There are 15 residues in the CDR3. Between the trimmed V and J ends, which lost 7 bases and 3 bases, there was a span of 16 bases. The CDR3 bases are TGTGCCAGCACCTCTGGGGCAGGGAGTGGAAACACCATATATTTT. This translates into CASTSGAGSGNTIYF.

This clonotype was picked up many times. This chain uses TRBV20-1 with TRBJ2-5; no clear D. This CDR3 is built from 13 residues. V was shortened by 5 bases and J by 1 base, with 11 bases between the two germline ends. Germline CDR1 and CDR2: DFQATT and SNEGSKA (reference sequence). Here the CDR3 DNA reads TGCAGTGCTCCAACAATCGGCCAAGAGACCCAGTACTTC. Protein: CSAPTIGQETQYF.

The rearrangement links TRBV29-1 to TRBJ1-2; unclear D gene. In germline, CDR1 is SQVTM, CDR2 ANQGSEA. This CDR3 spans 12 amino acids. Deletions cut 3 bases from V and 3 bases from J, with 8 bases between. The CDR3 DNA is TGCAGCGTTGAGGAGGTCGACTATGGCTACACCTTC. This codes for CSVEEVDYGYTF.

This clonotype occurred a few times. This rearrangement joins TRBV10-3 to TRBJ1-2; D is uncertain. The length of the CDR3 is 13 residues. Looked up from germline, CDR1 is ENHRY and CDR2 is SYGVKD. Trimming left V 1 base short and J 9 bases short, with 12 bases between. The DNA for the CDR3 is TGTGCCATCAGTGAGTTCGGGCCCATGAGCTACACCTTC. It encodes CAISEFGPMSYTF.

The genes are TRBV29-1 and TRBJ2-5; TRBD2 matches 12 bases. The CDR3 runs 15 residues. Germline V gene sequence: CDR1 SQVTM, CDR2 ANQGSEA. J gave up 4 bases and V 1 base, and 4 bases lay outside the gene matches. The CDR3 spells CSVEVALAGGETQYF. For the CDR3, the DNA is TGCAGCGTTGAAGTCGCACTAGCGGGAGGAGAGACCCAGTACTTC.

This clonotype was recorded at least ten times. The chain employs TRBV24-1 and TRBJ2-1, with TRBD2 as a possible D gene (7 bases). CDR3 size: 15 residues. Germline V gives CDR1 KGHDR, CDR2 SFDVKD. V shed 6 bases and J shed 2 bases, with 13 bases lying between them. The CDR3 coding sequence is TGTGCCACCAGTTGGGGGGGGGCTACCTACAATGAGCAGTTCTTC. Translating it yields CATSWGGATYNEQFF.

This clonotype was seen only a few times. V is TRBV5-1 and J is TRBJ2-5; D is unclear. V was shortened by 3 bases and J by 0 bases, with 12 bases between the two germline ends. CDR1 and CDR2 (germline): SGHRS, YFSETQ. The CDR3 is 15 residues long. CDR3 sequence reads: CASSSSFPDQETQYF. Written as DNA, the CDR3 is TGCGCCAGCAGCTCTTCTTTTCCGGACCAAGAGACCCAGTACTTC.

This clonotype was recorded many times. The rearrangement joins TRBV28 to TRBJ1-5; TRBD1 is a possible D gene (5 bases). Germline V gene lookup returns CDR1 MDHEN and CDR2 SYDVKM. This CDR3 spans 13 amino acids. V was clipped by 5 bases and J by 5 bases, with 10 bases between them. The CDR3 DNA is TGTGCCAGCAGTGGGAGAGGGGATCAGCCCCAGCATTTT. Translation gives CASSGRGDQPQHF.

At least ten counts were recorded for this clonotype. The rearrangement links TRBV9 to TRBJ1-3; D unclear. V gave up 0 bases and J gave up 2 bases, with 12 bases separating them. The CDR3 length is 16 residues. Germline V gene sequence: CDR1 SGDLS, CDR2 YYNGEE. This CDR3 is CASSVGLTRTGNTIYF. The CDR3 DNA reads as TGTGCCAGCAGCGTAGGACTTACGAGAACTGGAAACACCATATATTTT. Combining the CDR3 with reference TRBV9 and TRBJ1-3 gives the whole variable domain DSGVTQTPKHLITATGQRVTLRCSPRSGDLSVYWYQQSLDQGLQFLIQYYNGEERAKGNILERFSAQQFPDLHSELNLSSLELGDSALYFCASSVGLTRTGNTIYFGEGSWLTVV.

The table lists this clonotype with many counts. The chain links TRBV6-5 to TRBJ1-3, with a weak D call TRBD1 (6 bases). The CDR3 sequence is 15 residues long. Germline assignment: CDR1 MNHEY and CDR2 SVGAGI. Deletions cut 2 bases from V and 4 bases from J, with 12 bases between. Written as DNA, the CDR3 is TGTGCCAGCAGTTACGCAGGGGCTCCCGGAAACACCATATATTTT. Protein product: CASSYAGAPGNTIYF.